This T cell receptor (beta chain) is from a study of a mutant IDH1 vaccine in newly diagnosed glioma. The overall study: Sex distribution of treated patients was around 62% male and roughly 38% female; mean age was around 40 years.

Time point denoted: week 11, during vaccination. Doses comprised 300 ug of mutant IDH1 20-mer peptide each, plus topical imiquimod. The protocol was immunoSEQ multiplex PCR, while the TCRdb copy is restricted to in-frame clones and leaves out a portion. The data contain about 120,000 clones, roughly 90% of them singletons. V shed 5 bases and J shed 0 bases, with 13 bases lying between them. CDR3 length equals 16 residues. Germline V gives CDR1 MNHEY, CDR2 SMNVEV (reference sequence). As concerns this clone: Its target is unknown.

The input for sequencing was PBMCs, taken from a glioma patient whose treatment included an IDH1 peptide vaccine. The sequence came from a woman aged 50 to 60 with glioma. The V gene is TRBV27, the J gene TRBJ2-2; D is uncertain. CDR3 protein: CASSPLGGANTGELFF. CDR3 in DNA: TGTGCCAGCAGTCCGCTTGGCGGAGCGAACACCGGGGAGCTGTTTTTT.